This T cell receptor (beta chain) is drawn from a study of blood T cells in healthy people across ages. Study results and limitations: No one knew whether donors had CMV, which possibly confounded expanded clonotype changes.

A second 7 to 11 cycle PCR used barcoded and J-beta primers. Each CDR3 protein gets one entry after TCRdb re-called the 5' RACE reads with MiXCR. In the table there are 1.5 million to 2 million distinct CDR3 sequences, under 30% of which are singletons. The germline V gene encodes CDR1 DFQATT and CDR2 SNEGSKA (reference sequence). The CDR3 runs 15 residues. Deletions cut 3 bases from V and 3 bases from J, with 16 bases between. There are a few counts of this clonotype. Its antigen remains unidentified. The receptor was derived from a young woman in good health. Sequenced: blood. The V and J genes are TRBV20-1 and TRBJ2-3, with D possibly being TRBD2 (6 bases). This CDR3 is CSASGAGLGTDTQYF. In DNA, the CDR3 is TGCAGTGCTAGTGGTGCGGGGCTGGGTACAGATACGCAGTATTTT.